These T cell receptor beta chains were read from a single sample in a study of cytomegalovirus exposure and HLA in healthy donors. Repertoires were generated with immunoSEQ multiplex PCR, while TCRdb's copy carries only in-frame clones and drops some. Of more than 40,000 clones in the sample, under 60% were seen once. The sequencing input was PBMCs. These TCRs come from a man in his 60s in good health and CMV-seronegative. CDR3s include the opening cysteine and the closing phenylalanine or tryptophan. The order of the fields is D gene, V gene, clone size, J gene, CDR3 protein, CDR3 DNA. A D gene is named only where the DNA matches it firmly. Expanded clones are given a class, and other clones once, few, many or no size at all.

>TRBD1|TRBV18|.|TRBJ1-1
CASSPGQGFREAFF
TGTGCCAGCTCACCGGGACAGGGGTTTAGGGAAGCTTTCTTT
>.|TRBV7-9|.|TRBJ2-7
CASTESPPYEQYF
TGTGCCAGCACCGAGTCACCGCCCTACGAGCAGTACTTC
>.|TRBV30|.|TRBJ1-2
CAWSARGTYGYTF
TGTGCCTGGAGTGCAAGGGGGACGTACGGCTACACCTTC
>TRBD1|TRBV6-5|many|TRBJ1-1
CASSQNRGFTEAFF
TGTGCCAGCAGTCAGAACAGGGGGTTTACTGAAGCTTTCTTT
>TRBD1|TRBV5-4|medium-sized|TRBJ2-7
CASSFGTAYEQYF
TGTGCCAGCAGCTTTGGGACAGCCTACGAGCAGTACTTC
>.|TRBV6-1|.|TRBJ2-3
CASSTVDTQYF
TGTGCCAGCAGTACAGTGGATACGCAGTATTTT
>TRBD1|TRBV7-9|few|TRBJ2-2
CASSLAGQGRIGELFF
TGTGCCAGCAGCTTGGCGGGACAGGGAAGGATCGGGGAGCTGTTTTTT
>.|TRBV6-4|.|TRBJ2-2
CASSPTAVNTGELFF
TGTGCCAGCAGTCCGACTGCCGTAAACACCGGGGAGCTGTTTTTT
>.|TRBV7-9|.|TRBJ2-7
CASSTPLQSNEQYF
TGTGCCAGCAGCACCCCCCTCCAAAGCAACGAGCAGTACTTC
>.|TRBV30|.|TRBJ1-3
CACWTAGNTIYF
TGTGCCTGCTGGACAGCCGGAAACACCATATATTTT
>.|TRBV2|.|TRBJ1-2
CASPADTNYGYTF
TGTGCCAGTCCCGCAGATACTAACTATGGCTACACCTTC
>.|TRBV30|.|TRBJ1-2
CAWVENYGYTF
TGTGCCTGGGTGGAGAACTATGGCTACACCTTC
>.|TRBV13|.|TRBJ1-1
CASSLPGQNTEAFF
TGTGCCAGCAGCCTCCCGGGACAGAACACTGAAGCTTTCTTT
>TRBD1|TRBV10-3|.|TRBJ1-5
CAISEGGRDRQPQHF
TGTGCCATCAGTGAGGGGGGCAGGGACAGGCAGCCCCAGCATTTT
>.|TRBV15|few|TRBJ1-2
CATWGGTSGYTF
TGTGCCACTTGGGGGGGAACGAGTGGCTACACCTTC
>TRBD1|TRBV7-9|.|TRBJ1-5
CASMSGQAGNQPQHF
TGTGCCAGCATGTCGGGACAGGCCGGCAATCAGCCCCAGCATTTT
>.|TRBV7-9|few|TRBJ2-5
CASSLSPEKTQYF
TGTGCCAGCAGCTTATCCCCAGAAAAGACCCAGTACTTC
>.|TRBV30|.|TRBJ1-3
CASRGGRGNTIYF
TGTGCCTCTCGTGGGGGCCGTGGAAACACCATATATTTT
>TRBD1|TRBV4-3|.|TRBJ1-6
CASSQDGTAYSPLHF
TGCGCCAGCAGCCAAGATGGGACAGCCTATTCACCCCTCCACTTT
>.|TRBV30|once|TRBJ1-2
CAWSVTGTNGYTF
TGTGCCTGGAGTGTAACCGGGACAAATGGCTACACCTTC
>.|TRBV10-3|few|TRBJ1-2
CAIPGGGAGYTF
TGTGCCATCCCGGGGGGGGGAGCTGGCTACACCTTC
>.|TRBV29-1|.|TRBJ2-7
CSVDIAGFNEQYF
TGCAGCGTTGACATTGCGGGGTTCAACGAGCAGTACTTC
>TRBD1|TRBV2|.|TRBJ2-2
CASSGTGGAGTGELFF
TGTGCCAGCAGTGGGACAGGGGGCGCGGGGACCGGGGAGCTGTTTTTT
>.|TRBV27|.|TRBJ1-3
CASRSSGNTIYF
TGTGCCAGCCGGAGCTCTGGAAACACCATATATTTT
>.|TRBV30|.|TRBJ1-1
CAWRDAGTKAFF
TGTGCCTGGAGAGACGCCGGGACAAAGGCTTTCTTT
>.|TRBV28|once|TRBJ2-7
CASTRWGPYEQYF
TGTGCCAGCACCAGGTGGGGGCCCTACGAGCAGTACTTC
>TRBD1|TRBV30|.|TRBJ2-1
CAWRIVGDRVNEQFF
TGTGCCTGGAGGATAGTGGGAGACAGGGTGAATGAGCAGTTCTTC
>.|TRBV7-8|few|TRBJ1-5
CASSLVRLRGQPQHF
TGTGCCAGCAGCTTAGTTCGACTGCGTGGTCAGCCCCAGCATTTT
>.|TRBV4-3|few|TRBJ1-5
CASSQGLQGSQPQHF
TGCGCCAGCAGCCAAGGGTTGCAGGGTTCGCAGCCCCAGCATTTT
>.|TRBV29-1|.|TRBJ2-1
CSVVVPGGVNEQFF
TGCAGCGTTGTGGTCCCAGGCGGGGTCAATGAGCAGTTCTTC
>TRBD2|TRBV29-1|.|TRBJ2-1
CSVEKGLAEIDEQFF
TGCAGCGTTGAAAAGGGACTAGCGGAGATTGATGAGCAGTTCTTC
>.|TRBV7-9|few|TRBJ2-1
CATSVALMWNEQFF
TGTGCTACCTCCGTCGCCCTAATGTGGAATGAGCAGTTCTTC
>.|TRBV5-1|.|TRBJ2-7
CASSLDYPYEQYF
TGCGCCAGCAGCTTAGACTACCCCTACGAGCAGTACTTC